The clone carrying this T cell receptor (beta chain) was observed a handful of times. Antigen unknown. The data were obtained in a study of graft-versus-host responses after intestinal transplantation. Background on the study: Among the recipients, transplants were multivisceral, liver-intestinal, or isolated intestinal. Overall study findings and caveats: Declining HvG levels early post-transplant were linked to peak circulating GvH clone levels.

Germline V gene lookup returns CDR1 SGHRS and CDR2 YFSETQ. The CDR3 consists of 13 residues. V lost 4 bases to trimming and J lost 6 bases, with 14 bases between them. Using immunoSEQ multiplex PCR, the repertoire was profiled, and TCRdb retains in-frame clones only, with some absent. The data contain tens of thousands of clones, less than 95% of them singletons. V gene TRBV5-1 combines with J gene TRBJ2-7; D might be TRBD2 (5 bases). The sample in question was unstimulated CD4+ T cells sorted from spleen or lymph node cells, obtained before transplant. The source is a human donor who was the organ donor for an intestinal transplant. The CDR3 spells CASSPGSGPEQYF. For the CDR3, the DNA is TGCGCCAGCAGCCCTGGAAGCGGCCCCGAGCAGTACTTC.